This entry lists 8 T cell receptor beta chains sequenced from one sample in a study of coeliac disease. Only in-frame clones appear in the TCRdb table, and some are missing; sequencing was by immunoSEQ multiplex PCR. Of around 3,300 clones in the sample, about 71% were seen once. The sample consisted of intraepithelial lymphocytes from the gut. The origin of the receptors is a man younger than 35 with celiac disease on a gluten-free diet.

The chain carries TRBV5-4 and TRBJ2-1; TRBD2 might be the D (5 bases). This CDR3 region has 12 residues. The germline gives CDR1 SGHNT, CDR2 YYREEE (reference sequence). Trimming left V 2 bases short and J 7 bases short, with 7 bases between. CDR3 nucleotides: TGTGCCAGCAGCTTATCGGGGAATGAGCAGTTCTTC. Amino acids: CASSLSGNEQFF. The entire variable domain, with the rest obtained from reference TRBV5-4 and TRBJ2-1, is as follows: ETGVTQSPTHLIKTRGQQVTLRCSSQSGHNTVSWYQQALGQGPQFIFQYYREEENGRGNFPPRFSGLQFPNYSSELNVNALELDDSALYLCASSLSGNEQFFGPGTRLTVL.

The chain recombines TRBV5-5 with TRBJ2-2, with D possibly being TRBD2 (5 bases). Germline V gene lookup returns CDR1 SGHKS and CDR2 YYEKEE (reference sequence). This CDR3 has 15 residues. Trimming removed 1 base at V and 0 bases at J, with 7 bases between. The CDR3 DNA follows: TGTGCCAGCAGCTTGTCCGGGACGAACACCGGGGAGCTGTTTTTT. This sequence encodes CASSLSGTNTGELFF. Using reference TRBV5-5 and TRBJ2-2 for the parts outside the CDR3, the full variable domain is DAGVTQSPTHLIKTRGQQVTLRCSPISGHKSVSWYQQVLGQGPQFIFQYYEKEERGRGNFPDRFSARQFPNYSSELNVNALLLGDSALYLCASSLSGTNTGELFFGEGSRLTVL.

This clone turned up a few times. The genes are TRBV11-2 and TRBJ1-2; 7 nucleotides agree with TRBD1. After removal of 3 bases from V and 4 bases from J, the junction contained 8 bases not matched to a gene. This CDR3 is built from 15 residues. Germline V gene sequence: CDR1 SGHAT, CDR2 FQNNGV. The DNA for the CDR3 is TGTGCCAGCAGCTTCCCTAAGACAGGGACCTATGGCTACACCTTC. Translating gives CASSFPKTGTYGYTF. Drawing the rest from reference TRBV11-2 and TRBJ1-2, the complete variable domain is EAGVAQSPRYKIIEKRQSVAFWCNPISGHATLYWYQQILGQGPKLLIQFQNNGVVDDSQLPKDRFSAERLKGVDSTLKIQPAKLEDSAVYLCASSFPKTGTYGYTFGSGTRLTVV.

The V gene is TRBV2, the J gene TRBJ2-7, with 7 bases identical to TRBD2. V lost 11 bases to trimming and J lost 0 bases; unmatched junction nucleotides: 7. Germline loops: CDR1 SNHLY, CDR2 FYNNEI. The CDR3 consists of 13 residues. The CDR3 here is CAWWGGSSYEQYF. Here the CDR3 DNA reads TGTGCCTGGTGGGGGGGGAGCTCCTACGAGCAGTACTTC.

This chain uses TRBV14 with TRBJ1-2; TRBD1 matches 8 bases. There are 14 residues in the CDR3. Losses at the gene ends were 0 bases for V and 4 bases for J; bases not matched to a gene: 1. Germline lookup yields CDR1 SGHDN and CDR2 FVKESK. The CDR3, as DNA: TGTGCCAGCAGCCAAGAGGGGACAGGCTATGGCTACACCTTC. It translates to CASSQEGTGYGYTF.

A few counts support this clone. V usage is TRBV6-5 and J usage is TRBJ2-7; TRBD1 might be the D (6 bases). Germline V gives CDR1 MNHEY, CDR2 SVGAGI. V was clipped by 3 bases and J by 0 bases, with 9 bases between them. The CDR3 totals 14 residues. CDR3 region: CASSYRQASYEQYF. CDR3 bases: TGTGCCAGCAGTTATAGACAGGCCTCCTACGAGCAGTACTTC.

This clone has a handful of counts. The identical CDR3 is also encoded by other nucleotide sequences in the sample. The chain has TRBV5-1 and TRBJ1-1; no clear D. The CDR3 covers 11 residues. The V gene's germline CDR1 is SGHRS and CDR2 YFSETQ. The V end was cut by 0 bases, the J end by 11 bases, with 8 bases between. For the CDR3, the DNA is TGCGCCAGCAGCTTGGCCGGTTTGGCTTTCTTT. Its translation: CASSLAGLAFF.

The J gene is TRBJ2-4, the V gene TRBV21-1; TRBD1 is the table's D call and was not checked against the DNA. TRBV21-1 is marked as a pseudogene. The CDR3 is 21 residues long. CDR3 bases: TGTGCCAGCAGCAAATCAACCGGGACAGATAACCTTTTACTAGCCAAAAACATTCAGTACTTC. Translating gives CASSKSTGTDNLLLAKNIQYF.